Given below is one T cell receptor (beta chain) in context. These data are taken from a study of T-cell reconstitution after alpha-beta-depleted transplantation in children. Germline CDR1 SGHKS, CDR2 YYEKEE (reference sequence). The germline V and J ends were trimmed by 6 bases and 1 base, with 10 bases remaining between them. This CDR3 is 14 amino acids long. This sample's TCRbeta library carried unique molecular identifier barcodes. TCRdb processed the PCR reads anew with MiXCR; each CDR3 protein has one entry. The table includes about 870,000 distinct CDR3 sequences, roughly 16% detected once. Source: PBMCs, mostly from graft donor cells, taken 360 days after TCRalphabeta/CD19-depleted stem cell transplant. The sequence came from a male patient under 18 who had a stem cell transplant for acute lymphoblastic leukemia, so the T cells may come from the graft donor. The chain couples TRBV5-5 to TRBJ2-2; D ambiguous. CDR3 bases: TGTGCCAGCATCCCACCGGGGAACACCGGGGAGCTGTTTTTT. Amino acids: CASIPPGNTGELFF.